A selection of T cell receptor beta chains follows, all from one sample in a study of early stage breast cancer tumors. Method: immunoSEQ multiplex PCR; TCRdb's copy keeps in-frame clones and lacks some. The table lists some 41,000 clones, about 73% of them singletons. Sequenced: blood. The receptors were gathered from a person in their fifties with breast cancer. Each CDR3 is given with its conserved first and last residue. The D gene is left open where the match is weak.

d_call: -; j_call: TRBJ1-4; v_call: TRBV5-1; cdr3_aa: CASSLSPATNEKLFF
d_call: TRBD1; j_call: TRBJ2-3; v_call: TRBV11-3; cdr3_aa: CASSYGQGADTQYF
d_call: TRBD1; j_call: TRBJ1-6; v_call: TRBV28; cdr3_aa: CASSHRGRYNSPLHF
d_call: -; j_call: TRBJ2-1; v_call: TRBV5-1; cdr3_aa: CASSLRTAEGEEQFF
d_call: -; j_call: TRBJ1-1; v_call: TRBV7-2; cdr3_aa: CASSSPTDTEAFF
d_call: TRBD1; j_call: TRBJ2-3; v_call: TRBV5-6; cdr3_aa: CASSYDGQGGTDTQYF
d_call: -; j_call: TRBJ1-1; v_call: TRBV27; cdr3_aa: CASSPYPGSAFF
d_call: TRBD2; j_call: TRBJ2-7; v_call: TRBV27; cdr3_aa: CASSFGGVNYEQYF
d_call: TRBD2; j_call: TRBJ2-3; v_call: TRBV4-2; cdr3_aa: CASSQVVVTSGRADTQYF
d_call: -; j_call: TRBJ1-4; v_call: TRBV6-1; cdr3_aa: CASIGRVAEKLFF
d_call: -; j_call: TRBJ2-1; v_call: TRBV7-9; cdr3_aa: CASSFLPGEGINEQFF
d_call: -; j_call: TRBJ2-7; v_call: TRBV6-6; cdr3_aa: CASSARDTSYEQYF
d_call: TRBD2; j_call: TRBJ2-4; v_call: TRBV5-6; cdr3_aa: CASSSQVTLAGEGIQYF
d_call: -; j_call: TRBJ2-5; v_call: TRBV12-5; cdr3_aa: CASGTDREETQYF
d_call: TRBD2; j_call: TRBJ2-1; v_call: TRBV15; cdr3_aa: CATSRGTSGRNEQFF
d_call: -; j_call: TRBJ1-2; v_call: TRBV29-1; cdr3_aa: CSVVGQLANYGFTF
d_call: -; j_call: TRBJ1-1; v_call: TRBV18; cdr3_aa: CASSPRTMNTEAFF
d_call: TRBD2; j_call: TRBJ2-1; v_call: TRBV5-6; cdr3_aa: CASTPLAGVVNEQFF
d_call: -; j_call: TRBJ1-3; v_call: TRBV2; cdr3_aa: CASSERGGFSGNTIYF
d_call: TRBD2; j_call: TRBJ2-1; v_call: TRBV7-6; cdr3_aa: CASSPPKIPGLPGWNEQFF
d_call: TRBD1; j_call: TRBJ1-1; v_call: TRBV5-6; cdr3_aa: CASSPGQGATEAFF
d_call: TRBD1; j_call: TRBJ2-7; v_call: TRBV19; cdr3_aa: CASSFGQGYEQYF
d_call: -; j_call: TRBJ1-5; v_call: TRBV7-2; cdr3_aa: CASSLAGGSHQPQHF
d_call: TRBD1; j_call: TRBJ1-2; v_call: TRBV7-2; cdr3_aa: CASSLVAGTDYGYTF
d_call: TRBD2; j_call: TRBJ2-1; v_call: TRBV30; cdr3_aa: CAWNKRGGYGEQFF
d_call: TRBD1; j_call: TRBJ1-5; v_call: TRBV2; cdr3_aa: CASGGTDSNQPQHF
d_call: TRBD1; j_call: TRBJ1-2; v_call: TRBV9; cdr3_aa: CASSLVVGTGVYGYTF
d_call: -; j_call: TRBJ2-3; v_call: TRBV5-1; cdr3_aa: CASSSLDTQYF
d_call: -; j_call: TRBJ1-5; v_call: TRBV6-6; cdr3_aa: CASSYRDISNQPQHF
d_call: TRBD1; j_call: TRBJ2-7; v_call: TRBV28; cdr3_aa: CASSGQASYEQYF
d_call: TRBD2; j_call: TRBJ2-1; v_call: TRBV9; cdr3_aa: CASNQRGSGRSDEQFF
d_call: -; j_call: TRBJ2-1; v_call: TRBV6-5; cdr3_aa: CASSYSQGNEQFF
d_call: TRBD2; j_call: TRBJ2-5; v_call: TRBV7-7; cdr3_aa: CASSLDGGDETQYF
d_call: -; j_call: TRBJ2-6; v_call: TRBV13; cdr3_aa: CASSTRAPGSGANVLTF
d_call: TRBD2; j_call: TRBJ2-5; v_call: TRBV7-2; cdr3_aa: CASSLLAGEETQYF
d_call: -; j_call: TRBJ2-7; v_call: TRBV7-8; cdr3_aa: CASSLQAGSSYEQYF
d_call: TRBD1; j_call: TRBJ1-5; v_call: TRBV7-9; cdr3_aa: CASRSGQGESQPQHF
d_call: TRBD1; j_call: TRBJ2-1; v_call: TRBV19; cdr3_aa: CASSSGQGNEQFF
d_call: -; j_call: TRBJ2-1; v_call: TRBV6-5; cdr3_aa: CASSYSSSYNEQFF
d_call: TRBD1; j_call: TRBJ1-1; v_call: TRBV5-4; cdr3_aa: CASTFEGANTEAFF
d_call: -; j_call: TRBJ1-5; v_call: TRBV14; cdr3_aa: CASSQSGGGTQPQHF
d_call: -; j_call: TRBJ2-6; v_call: TRBV25-1; cdr3_aa: CASSDPGTLSGANVLTF
d_call: TRBD2; j_call: TRBJ2-7; v_call: TRBV2; cdr3_aa: CASKEDGRGSYEQYF
d_call: TRBD1; j_call: TRBJ1-5; v_call: TRBV6-8; cdr3_aa: CASSWDRNQPQHF
d_call: -; j_call: TRBJ2-1; v_call: TRBV5-6; cdr3_aa: CASSLLGGEQFF
d_call: -; j_call: TRBJ2-3; v_call: TRBV7-2; cdr3_aa: CASSLALSPPREPPRNTQYF
d_call: TRBD1; j_call: TRBJ1-2; v_call: TRBV14; cdr3_aa: CASSQGSRGYGYTF
d_call: TRBD1; j_call: TRBJ1-5; v_call: TRBV11-2; cdr3_aa: CASSSTGEVQPQHF
d_call: TRBD1; j_call: TRBJ1-1; v_call: TRBV30; cdr3_aa: CAWTGQGGTEAFF
d_call: -; j_call: TRBJ1-1; v_call: TRBV6-6; cdr3_aa: CASRAQGGTEAFF
d_call: -; j_call: TRBJ2-2; v_call: TRBV4-1; cdr3_aa: CASSQPTSYGELFF
d_call: -; j_call: TRBJ2-2; v_call: TRBV5-1; cdr3_aa: CASSLEGGSRKTGELFF
d_call: TRBD1; j_call: TRBJ2-2; v_call: TRBV29-1; cdr3_aa: CSVKGQRNTGELFF
d_call: -; j_call: TRBJ2-2; v_call: TRBV29-1; cdr3_aa: CSVVGAPSTGELFF
d_call: TRBD2; j_call: TRBJ2-1; v_call: TRBV9; cdr3_aa: CASSVAAGPYNEQFF
d_call: TRBD1; j_call: TRBJ1-1; v_call: TRBV6-5; cdr3_aa: CASSYSQGARKNEAFF
d_call: TRBD1; j_call: TRBJ1-1; v_call: TRBV19; cdr3_aa: CATKGTGEAFF
d_call: -; j_call: TRBJ1-4; v_call: TRBV27; cdr3_aa: CASSSYDKVEEKLFF